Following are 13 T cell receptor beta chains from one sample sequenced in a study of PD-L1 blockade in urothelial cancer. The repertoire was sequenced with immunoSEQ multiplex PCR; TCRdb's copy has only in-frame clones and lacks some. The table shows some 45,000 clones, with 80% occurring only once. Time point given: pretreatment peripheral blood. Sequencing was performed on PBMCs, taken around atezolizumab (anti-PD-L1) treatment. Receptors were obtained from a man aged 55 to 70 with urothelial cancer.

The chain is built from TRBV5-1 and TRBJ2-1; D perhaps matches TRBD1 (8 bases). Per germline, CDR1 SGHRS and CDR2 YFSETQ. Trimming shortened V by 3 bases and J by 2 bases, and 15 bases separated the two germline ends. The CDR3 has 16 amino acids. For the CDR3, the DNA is TGCGCCAGCAGCTCCGGACAGGGAGGGCCCTACAATGAGCAGTTCTTC. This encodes CASSSGQGGPYNEQFF.

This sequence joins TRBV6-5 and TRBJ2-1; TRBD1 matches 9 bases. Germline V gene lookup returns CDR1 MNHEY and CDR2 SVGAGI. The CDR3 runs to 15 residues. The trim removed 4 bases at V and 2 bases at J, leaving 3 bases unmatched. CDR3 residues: CASSWGQGTYNEQFF. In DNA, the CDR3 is TGTGCCAGCAGTTGGGGACAGGGAACCTACAATGAGCAGTTCTTC.

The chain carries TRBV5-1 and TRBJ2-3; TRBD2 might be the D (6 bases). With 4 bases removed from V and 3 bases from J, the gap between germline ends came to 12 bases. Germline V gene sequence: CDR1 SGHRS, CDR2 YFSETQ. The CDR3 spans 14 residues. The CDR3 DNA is TGCGCCAGCAGCGGAAGCGCGGGGACAGATACGCAGTATTTT. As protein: CASSGSAGTDTQYF.

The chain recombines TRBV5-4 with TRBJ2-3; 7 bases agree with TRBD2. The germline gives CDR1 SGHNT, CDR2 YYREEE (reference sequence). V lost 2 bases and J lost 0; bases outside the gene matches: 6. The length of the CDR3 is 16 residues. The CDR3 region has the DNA TGTGCCAGCAGCTTAGCGGGACGGGGTAGCACAGATACGCAGTATTTT. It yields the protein CASSLAGRGSTDTQYF. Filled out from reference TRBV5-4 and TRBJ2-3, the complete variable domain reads ETGVTQSPTHLIKTRGQQVTLRCSSQSGHNTVSWYQQALGQGPQFIFQYYREEENGRGNFPPRFSGLQFPNYSSELNVNALELDDSALYLCASSLAGRGSTDTQYFGPGTRLTVL.

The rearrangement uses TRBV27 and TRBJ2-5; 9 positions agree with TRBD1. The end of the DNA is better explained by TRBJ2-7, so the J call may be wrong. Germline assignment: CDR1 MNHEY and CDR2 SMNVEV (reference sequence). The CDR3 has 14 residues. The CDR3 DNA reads TGTGCCAGCCGGAGGGGACAGGGCCTCTACGAGCAGTACTTC. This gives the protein CASRRGQGLYEQYF.

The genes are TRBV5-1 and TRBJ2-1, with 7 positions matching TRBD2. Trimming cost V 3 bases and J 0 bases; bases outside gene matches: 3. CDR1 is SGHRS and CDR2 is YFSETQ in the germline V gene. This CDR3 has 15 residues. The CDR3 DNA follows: TGCGCCAGCAGCTCGCGGGAGAGCTCCTACAATGAGCAGTTCTTC. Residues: CASSSRESSYNEQFF.

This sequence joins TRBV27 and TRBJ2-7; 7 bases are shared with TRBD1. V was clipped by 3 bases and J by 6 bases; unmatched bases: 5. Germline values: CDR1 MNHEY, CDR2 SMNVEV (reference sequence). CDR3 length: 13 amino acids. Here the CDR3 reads CASSFRQGPEQYF. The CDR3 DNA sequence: TGTGCCAGCAGTTTCCGACAGGGACCCGAGCAGTACTTC.

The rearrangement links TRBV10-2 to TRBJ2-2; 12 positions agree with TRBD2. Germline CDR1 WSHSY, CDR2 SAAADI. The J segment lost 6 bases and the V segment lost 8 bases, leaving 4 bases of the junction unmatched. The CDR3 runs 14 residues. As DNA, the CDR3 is TGCGCCAGCTCTAGCGGGGGGGCCCCCGGGGAGCTGTTTTTT. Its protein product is CASSSGGAPGELFF.

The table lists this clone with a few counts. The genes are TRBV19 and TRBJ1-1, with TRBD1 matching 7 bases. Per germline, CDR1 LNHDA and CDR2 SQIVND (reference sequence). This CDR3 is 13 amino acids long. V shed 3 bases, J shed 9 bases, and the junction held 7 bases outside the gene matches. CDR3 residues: CASSIGQVSQAFF. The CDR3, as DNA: TGTGCCAGTAGTATCGGACAGGTCTCTCAAGCTTTCTTT.

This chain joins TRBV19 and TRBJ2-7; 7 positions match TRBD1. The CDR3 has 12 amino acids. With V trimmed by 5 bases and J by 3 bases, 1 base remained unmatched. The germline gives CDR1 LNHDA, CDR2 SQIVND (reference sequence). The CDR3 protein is CASSRQGYEQYF. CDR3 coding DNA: TGTGCCAGTAGTCGACAGGGCTACGAGCAGTACTTC.

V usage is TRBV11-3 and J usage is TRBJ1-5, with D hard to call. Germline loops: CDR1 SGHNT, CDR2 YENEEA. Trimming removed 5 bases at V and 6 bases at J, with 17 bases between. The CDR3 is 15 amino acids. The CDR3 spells CASSPPVGRRQPQHF. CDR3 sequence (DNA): TGTGCCAGCAGCCCCCCTGTAGGGAGGCGTCAGCCCCAGCATTTT.

The CDR3 is CASSFSGTGSYEQYF. DNA for the CDR3: TGTGCCAGTAGTTTCTCCGGGACAGGGTCCTACGAGCAGTACTTC. V and J are TRBV19 and TRBJ2-7, with 9 bases aligning to TRBD1. The CDR3 is 15 residues long. Germline CDR1 and CDR2: LNHDA and SQIVND (reference sequence). After removal of 5 bases from V and 1 base from J, the junction contained 6 bases not matched to a gene.

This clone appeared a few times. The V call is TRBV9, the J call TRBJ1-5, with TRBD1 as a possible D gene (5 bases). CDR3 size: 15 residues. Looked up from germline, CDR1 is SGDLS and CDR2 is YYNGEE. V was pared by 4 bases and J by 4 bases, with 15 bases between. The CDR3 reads CASSSGAGVNQPQHF. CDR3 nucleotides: TGTGCCAGCAGCTCAGGTGCGGGGGTTAATCAGCCCCAGCATTTT. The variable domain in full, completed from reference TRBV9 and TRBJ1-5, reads DSGVTQTPKHLITATGQRVTLRCSPRSGDLSVYWYQQSLDQGLQFLIQYYNGEERAKGNILERFSAQQFPDLHSELNLSSLELGDSALYFCASSSGAGVNQPQHFGDGTRLSIL.